Below, one T cell receptor (beta chain) is given with its context. Its antigen is unidentified. This record comes from a study of cytomegalovirus exposure and HLA in healthy donors. Study overall: Of 300 to 450 genotyped donors, around 76% clustered with self-reported Caucasian donors. Findings of the study overall: The sole available immune exposure information was CMV serostatus.

The study ran its PCR with 60 Vbeta and 13 Jbeta primers. The protocol was immunoSEQ multiplex PCR, while the TCRdb copy is restricted to in-frame clones and leaves out a portion. The table includes around 150,000 clones, around 80% detected once. The CDR3 sequence is 15 residues long. V dropped 1 base and J dropped 2; count of bases not matched to a gene: 4. Germline lookup yields CDR1 SGHVS and CDR2 FQNEAQ. What was sequenced was PBMCs. The chain carries TRBV7-8 and TRBJ2-5, with TRBD1 matching over 7 bases. The clonotype was recovered from a woman in her thirties or forties in good health and CMV-seropositive. CDR3 amino acids: CASSLVRQGQETQYF. Written as DNA, the CDR3 is TGTGCCAGCAGCTTAGTAAGACAGGGACAAGAGACCCAGTACTTC.